This T cell receptor (beta chain) was found in a study of T cell repertoires in cytomegalovirus infection. About the research overall: Signatures in public TCR beta sequences pointed to both CMV infection and matching HLA type.

A single record per CDR3 protein comes from TCRdb applying MiXCR to the reads. Among approximately 550,000 distinct CDR3 sequences, approximately 16% were seen once, and the ten largest hold more than 20%. CDR3 length: 10 amino acids. V was clipped by 4 bases and J by 11 bases, with 9 bases between them. CDR1 is DFQATT and CDR2 is SNEGSKA in the germline V gene (reference sequence). This chain joins TRBV20-1 and TRBJ2-1; no clear D gene. Sequences were obtained from CD8+ T cells from PBMCs. This receptor was obtained from a human donor in good health (CMV status not recorded). Some clones in this sample may be carry-over from other donors' samples. CDR3 nucleotide sequence: TGCAGTGCTATCACAGAGCAGCAGTTCTTC. Its protein product is CSAITEQQFF.